A single TCR beta chain is shown here with its context. Some clones are missing from TCRdb's copy, which holds only in-frame ones; the method was immunoSEQ multiplex PCR. The data show about 34,000 clones, more than 60% seen once. These data come from a study of blood T cell repertoires in COVID-19. Study-level background: From T cells, B-cell-depleted T cells, or PBMCs came the material, which was cDNA or gDNA.

V gave up 11 bases and J gave up 10 bases; unmatched junction bases: 7. The CDR3 extends over 12 amino acids. The sample was peripheral blood. This clonotype was sampled from a man older than 75 with active or convalescent COVID-19. The chain couples TRBV12-3 or TRBV12-4 to TRBJ1-4, with 10 bases that match TRBD1. The CDR3, as DNA: TGTGCCGGAGGGACAGGGGACGGAAAACTGTTTTTT. It is translated as CAGGTGDGKLFF.